A selection of T cell receptor beta chains follows, all from one sample in a study of OX40 agonist ivuxolimab in advanced cancers. Profiling relied on immunoSEQ multiplex PCR, and the TCRdb table lists in-frame clones only, not all of them. The table shows under 90,000 clones, with more than 80% occurring only once. Specimen: CD4+ or CD8+ T cells sorted from blood, collected in a trial of the OX40 agonist ivuxolimab. All receptors derive from an adult with an advanced solid tumor such as melanoma, head and neck, liver or kidney cancer. Both conserved end residues are part of each CDR3. A D gene is named only where the DNA matches it firmly. Only some rows state a clone size, as once, few, many or a class for expanded clones.

D,J,V,size,length,DNA,CDR3
-,TRBJ1-6,TRBV6-5,-,13,TGTGCCAGCAGACGACCAGGGGAATCACCCCTCCACTTT,CASRRPGESPLHF
-,TRBJ1-1,TRBV7-9,-,15,TGTGCCAGCAGCTTTATTTCGACAGCCAACACTGAAGCTTTCTTT,CASSFISTANTEAFF
-,TRBJ2-7,TRBV2,-,14,TGTGCCAGCAGTGAACAGGGGGGTTCCTACGAGCAGTACTTC,CASSEQGGSYEQYF
TRBD2,TRBJ2-5,TRBV4-2,-,14,TGTGCCAGCAGCCAGGGTCAGCGGGGGGAGACCCAGTACTTC,CASSQGQRGETQYF
-,TRBJ2-3,TRBV12-5,-,14,TGTGCTAGTGGTTTGGGGGCGTTGGGTGATACGCAGTATTTT,CASGLGALGDTQYF
TRBD1,TRBJ2-3,TRBV9,-,20,TGTGCCAGCAGCCCAATAGCCCTAGTTGGGACAGAGGTGCCCACAGATACGCAGTATTTT,CASSPIALVGTEVPTDTQYF
-,TRBJ1-2,TRBV18,-,12,TGTGCCAGCTCACCGCCGGGGTATGGCTACACCTTC,CASSPPGYGYTF
-,TRBJ2-6,TRBV5-4,-,15,TGTGCCAGCAGACTGGACGGTTCCGGGGCCAACGTCCTGACTTTC,CASRLDGSGANVLTF
TRBD1,TRBJ1-1,TRBV28,-,15,TGTGCCAGCAGTTCCTTGGGACAGGGGGCGATTGAAGCTTTCTTT,CASSSLGQGAIEAFF
-,TRBJ1-5,TRBV28,-,15,TGTGCCAGCAGCAGAACAGGGTTGAGGAATCAGCCCCAGCATTTT,CASSRTGLRNQPQHF
TRBD1,TRBJ1-1,TRBV7-2,-,16,TGTGCCAGCAGCCCAACACAGGGGGCAAGGAACACTGAAGCTTTCTTT,CASSPTQGARNTEAFF
TRBD2,TRBJ2-1,TRBV7-9,-,15,TGTGCCAGCAGGGGCACTAGCGTAAGTTGGAATGAGCAGTTCTTC,CASRGTSVSWNEQFF
TRBD2,TRBJ2-2,TRBV27,-,16,TGTGCCAGCAGTTTGTACGAGCGGGGGGGTCCCGGGGAGCTGTTTTTT,CASSLYERGGPGELFF
-,TRBJ2-5,TRBV19,-,15,TGTGCCAGTAGTGTCCAGGGACATTGGGCGGAGACCCAGTACTTC,CASSVQGHWAETQYF
TRBD2,TRBJ2-1,TRBV5-1,-,14,TGCGCCAGCAGCTCTCTAGCGGTCGCCAATGAGCAGTTCTTC,CASSSLAVANEQFF
-,TRBJ2-1,TRBV18,once,14,TGTGCCAGCTCACCTGTGGATCGAAACAATGAGCAGTTCTTC,CASSPVDRNNEQFF
TRBD2,TRBJ2-1,TRBV14,-,16,TGTGCCAGCAGCCGAGGGCTGAGCGGGAGTTACAATGAGCAGTTCTTC,CASSRGLSGSYNEQFF
-,TRBJ1-1,TRBV7-7,-,16,TGTGCTAGCAGCCGGTACCCCTGGGGGGGGGACACTGAAGCTTTCTTT,CASSRYPWGGDTEAFF
-,TRBJ1-4,TRBV19,-,15,TGTGCCAGTAGTCCCCCCCGGGGGGAAGGAGAAAAACTGTTTTTT,CASSPPRGEGEKLFF
TRBD1,TRBJ1-6,TRBV30,-,15,TGTGCCTGGAGGCACCAGACAGGGGTTGGTTCACCCCTCCACTTT,CAWRHQTGVGSPLHF
-,TRBJ1-1,TRBV28,-,14,TGTGCCAGCAGGTATGGGGTTATGAACACTGAAGCTTTCTTT,CASRYGVMNTEAFF
-,TRBJ2-7,TRBV5-4,-,15,TGTGCCAGCAGCGGTTGGGGGGCCAGCTCCTACGAGCAGTACTTC,CASSGWGASSYEQYF
-,TRBJ2-1,TRBV5-4,-,15,TGTGCCAGCAGCTTATCCGGAAATTCTTACAATGAGCAGTTCTTC,CASSLSGNSYNEQFF
-,TRBJ1-2,TRBV29-1,-,13,TGCAGCGTTGAAGAGGGGACTTCCAATGGATACACCTTC,CSVEEGTSNGYTF
TRBD2,TRBJ2-1,TRBV5-1,-,14,TGCGCCAGCAGCCGGGGAGGGGTAGGGAATGAGCAGTTCTTC,CASSRGGVGNEQFF
-,TRBJ1-4,TRBV7-9,-,15,TGTGCCAGCAGCCCTAACCCGACAGCTAATGAAAAACTGTTTTTT,CASSPNPTANEKLFF
-,TRBJ1-2,TRBV2,few,12,TGTGCCAGCAGTCCCTACGGGGCTGGCTACACCTTC,CASSPYGAGYTF
-,TRBJ2-1,TRBV9,-,15,TGTGCCAGCAGCGTAGGAGGGGACCGGGGCAATGAGCAGTTCTTC,CASSVGGDRGNEQFF
-,TRBJ1-1,TRBV27,-,15,TGTGCCAGCAGTTCGCGGGGGGGAAGTGGGACTGAAGCTTTCTTT,CASSSRGGSGTEAFF
-,TRBJ2-3,TRBV4-1,few,19,TGCGCCAGCAGCCAGTCCCGGGTCAGGGGCGGGGGTAACACAGATACGCAGTATTTT,CASSQSRVRGGGNTDTQYF
TRBD2,TRBJ2-3,TRBV28,few,16,TGTGCCAGCACCCCCACACGGCTAGCGGTTTCAGATACGCAGTATTTT,CASTPTRLAVSDTQYF
TRBD1,TRBJ1-4,TRBV15,-,16,TGTGCCACCAGCGGAGGGGGACAGGGGAACCTTGAAAAACTGTTTTTT,CATSGGGQGNLEKLFF
TRBD2,TRBJ2-5,TRBV29-1,-,14,TGCAGCGTTGATGTGGGCAGGGAGGGGGAGACCCAGTACTTC,CSVDVGREGETQYF
-,TRBJ2-7,TRBV28,-,16,TGTGCCAGCAGTCCCGTTGGACAGACCCTTTCCTACGAGCAGTACTTC,CASSPVGQTLSYEQYF
TRBD1,TRBJ2-7,TRBV5-1,-,17,TGCGCCAGCAGCTTGAAAGCCACCGGGACAGGGGTCTACGAGCAGTACTTC,CASSLKATGTGVYEQYF
TRBD1,TRBJ1-2,TRBV6-5,few,12,TGTGCCAGCAGTTTTGGACAGGGCCGGTACACCTTC,CASSFGQGRYTF
-,TRBJ1-2,TRBV4-2,-,16,TGTGCCAGCAGCCAAGATAGTGGGGGGGCCTCCTATGGCTACACCTTC,CASSQDSGGASYGYTF
-,TRBJ2-1,TRBV28,-,12,TGTGCCAGCAGTCTCTCCTACAATGAGCAGTTCTTC,CASSLSYNEQFF
-,TRBJ2-3,TRBV30,few,11,TGTGCCTGGGACTTGCCAAATACGCAGTATTTT,CAWDLPNTQYF
-,TRBJ2-3,TRBV2,-,15,TGTGCCACCCTACTCGGATTATCTGACACAGATACGCAGTATTTT,CATLLGLSDTDTQYF
-,TRBJ2-5,TRBV10-3,-,13,TGTGCCATCATGGGGGGGCTGTGGGAGACCCAGTACTTC,CAIMGGLWETQYF
TRBD2,TRBJ2-3,TRBV30,-,15,TGTGCCTGGAGTGTCGGACTAGCGGGAGCAGATACGCAGTATTTT,CAWSVGLAGADTQYF
-,TRBJ2-1,TRBV19,-,15,TGTGCCAGTAGTATGTACTCGAGGATGACCAATGAGCAGTTCTTC,CASSMYSRMTNEQFF
TRBD2,TRBJ2-1,TRBV10-2,-,16,TGCGCCAGCAGGGCGCGTGAGCGGGGTCCCTACAATGAGCAGTTCTTC,CASRARERGPYNEQFF
-,TRBJ1-1,TRBV11-2,-,13,TGTGCCAGCAGCTTAGTGCAGAACACTGAAGCTTTCTTT,CASSLVQNTEAFF
TRBD2,TRBJ2-7,TRBV5-1,-,15,TGCGCCAGCAGCTTGGGGACTAGCGGACCCTGCGAGCAGTACTTC,CASSLGTSGPCEQYF
-,TRBJ2-5,TRBV7-2,-,13,TGTGCCAGCAGCCCGAAAAACCAAGAGACCCAGTACTTC,CASSPKNQETQYF
-,TRBJ2-6,TRBV11-3,-,15,TGTGCCAGCAGCTTAGGAGGGGCCGGGGCCAACGTCCTGACTTTC,CASSLGGAGANVLTF
-,TRBJ1-2,TRBV18,-,14,TGTGCCAGCTCACCATCGCAGGGCAACTATGGCTACACCTTC,CASSPSQGNYGYTF
-,TRBJ2-1,TRBV19,-,15,TGTGCCAGTAGCCCCAGGGGGGAGACCCACAATGAGCAGTTCTTC,CASSPRGETHNEQFF
-,TRBJ1-1,TRBV29-1,-,13,TGCAGCGTTGTACGAACTATGAACACTGAAGCTTTCTTT,CSVVRTMNTEAFF
TRBD2,TRBJ2-5,TRBV6-6,-,15,TGTGCCAGCAGTTACTTCGGGACTAGCGCCGAGACCCAGTACTTC,CASSYFGTSAETQYF
-,TRBJ1-2,TRBV5-6,-,13,TGTGCCAGCAGCTTGGGACACAACTATGGCTACACCTTC,CASSLGHNYGYTF
TRBD1,TRBJ2-1,TRBV5-1,-,15,TGCGCCAGCAGCGGAGGACAGGCAGATTACAATGAGCAGTTCTTC,CASSGGQADYNEQFF
TRBD1,TRBJ2-6,TRBV5-1,-,19,TGCGCCAGCAGCTTACGTGGGGACAGGGGTGCCTCTGGGGCCAACGTCCTGACTTTC,CASSLRGDRGASGANVLTF
-,TRBJ2-2,TRBV5-1,-,13,TGCGCCAGCAGCGAGAGTGAGACCGGGGAGCTGTTTTTT,CASSESETGELFF
-,TRBJ2-4,TRBV5-1,-,15,TGCGCCAGCAGCTCAGGGGTTCCGGGGAAAAACATTCAGTACTTC,CASSSGVPGKNIQYF
-,TRBJ2-1,TRBV5-1,-,16,TGCGCCAGCAGCGAATCCCTGGTGAGCTCCTACAATGAGCAGTTCTTC,CASSESLVSSYNEQFF